The source of this TCR beta chain is a study of blood T cell repertoires in COVID-19. One Seattle source followed patients from active infection through their disease course. Sequencing used immunoSEQ multiplex PCR; TCRdb keeps in-frame clones, though not all of them. The data hold approximately 330,000 clones, with roughly 89% observed a single time. Sequencing input: peripheral blood. The clonotype comes from a man younger than 40 with COVID-19, enrolled during active disease.

The CDR3 region is CASSLGGWRETDTQYF. CDR3 in DNA: TGCGCCAGCAGCTTGGGCGGGTGGCGGGAGACAGATACGCAGTATTTT. The J gene is TRBJ2-3, the V gene TRBV5-1; 7 bases line up with TRBD2. The CDR3 sequence is 16 residues long. Germline V CDR1 and CDR2: SGHRS, YFSETQ. V dropped 0 bases and J dropped 3; count of bases not matched to a gene: 7. Filled out from reference TRBV5-1 and TRBJ2-3, the complete variable domain reads KAGVTQTPRYLIKTRGQQVTLSCSPISGHRSVSWYQQTPGQGLQFLFEYFSETQRNKGNFPGRFSGRQFSNSRSEMNVSTLELGDSALYLCASSLGGWRETDTQYFGPGTRLTVL.